This T cell receptor (beta chain) was found in a study of early stage breast cancer tumors. The assay was immunoSEQ multiplex PCR, and TCRdb's table has in-frame clones only and misses some. Among approximately 11,000 clones listed, more than 70% were seen once. Germline assignment: CDR1 ENHRY and CDR2 SYGVKD. The CDR3 is 13 residues long. V was pared by 2 bases and J by 6 bases, with 9 bases between. V is TRBV10-3 and J is TRBJ2-3, with D tentatively TRBD1 (6 bases). The sequenced sample consisted of breast tumor tissue. This TCR came from a person aged 65 to 85 with breast cancer. Here the CDR3 DNA reads TGTGCCATCAGTGAGAATCAGGGGGATACGCAGTATTTT. It translates to CAISENQGDTQYF.